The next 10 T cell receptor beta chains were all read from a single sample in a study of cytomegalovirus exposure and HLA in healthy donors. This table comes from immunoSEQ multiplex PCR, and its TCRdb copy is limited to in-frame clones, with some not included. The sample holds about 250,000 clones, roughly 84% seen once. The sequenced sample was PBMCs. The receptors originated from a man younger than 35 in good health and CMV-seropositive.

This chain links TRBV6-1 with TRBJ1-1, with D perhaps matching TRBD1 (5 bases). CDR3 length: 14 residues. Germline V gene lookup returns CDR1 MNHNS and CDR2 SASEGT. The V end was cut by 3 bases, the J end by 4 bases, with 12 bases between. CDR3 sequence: CASSDPGLITEAFF. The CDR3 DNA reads TGTGCCAGCAGTGATCCAGGGCTTATCACTGAAGCTTTCTTT.

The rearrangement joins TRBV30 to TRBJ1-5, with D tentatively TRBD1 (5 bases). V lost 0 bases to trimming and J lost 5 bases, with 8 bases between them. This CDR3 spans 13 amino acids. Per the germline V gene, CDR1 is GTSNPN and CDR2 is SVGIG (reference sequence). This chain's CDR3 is CAWSVQGDQPQHF. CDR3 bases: TGTGCCTGGAGTGTACAAGGGGATCAGCCCCAGCATTTT.

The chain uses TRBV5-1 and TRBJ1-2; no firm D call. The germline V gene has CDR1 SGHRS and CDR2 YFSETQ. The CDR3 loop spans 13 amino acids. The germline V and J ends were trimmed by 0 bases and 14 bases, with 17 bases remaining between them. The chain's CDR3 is CASSLALSRVWTF. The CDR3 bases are TGCGCCAGCAGCTTGGCCTTGTCGAGAGTTTGGACCTTC.

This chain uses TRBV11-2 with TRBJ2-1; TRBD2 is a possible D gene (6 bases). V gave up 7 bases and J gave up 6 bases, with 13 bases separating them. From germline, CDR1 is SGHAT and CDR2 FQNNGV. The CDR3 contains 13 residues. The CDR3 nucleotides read TGTGCCAGCAACTGGAGGGGCAGCAATGAGCAGTTCTTC. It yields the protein CASNWRGSNEQFF. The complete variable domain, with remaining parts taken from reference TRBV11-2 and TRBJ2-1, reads EAGVAQSPRYKIIEKRQSVAFWCNPISGHATLYWYQQILGQGPKLLIQFQNNGVVDDSQLPKDRFSAERLKGVDSTLKIQPAKLEDSAVYLCASNWRGSNEQFFGPGTRLTVL.

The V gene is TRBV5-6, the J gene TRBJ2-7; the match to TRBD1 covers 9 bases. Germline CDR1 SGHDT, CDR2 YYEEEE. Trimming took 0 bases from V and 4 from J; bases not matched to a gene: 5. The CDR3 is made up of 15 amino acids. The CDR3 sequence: CASSLGPGQGYEQYF. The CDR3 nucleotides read TGTGCCAGCAGCTTGGGGCCGGGACAGGGTTACGAGCAGTACTTC.

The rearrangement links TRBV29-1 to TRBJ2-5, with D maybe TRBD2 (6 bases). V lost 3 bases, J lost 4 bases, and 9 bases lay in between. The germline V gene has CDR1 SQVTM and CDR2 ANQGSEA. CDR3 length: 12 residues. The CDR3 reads CSVDLGGETQYF. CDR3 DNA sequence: TGCAGCGTTGATCTGGGGGGAGAGACCCAGTACTTC.

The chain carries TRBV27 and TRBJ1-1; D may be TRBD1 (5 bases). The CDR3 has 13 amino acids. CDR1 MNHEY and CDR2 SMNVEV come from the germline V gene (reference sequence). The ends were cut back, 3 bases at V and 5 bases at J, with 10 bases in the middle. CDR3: CASSFLGPTEAFF. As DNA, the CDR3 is TGTGCCAGCAGTTTTTTGGGGCCTACTGAAGCTTTCTTT.

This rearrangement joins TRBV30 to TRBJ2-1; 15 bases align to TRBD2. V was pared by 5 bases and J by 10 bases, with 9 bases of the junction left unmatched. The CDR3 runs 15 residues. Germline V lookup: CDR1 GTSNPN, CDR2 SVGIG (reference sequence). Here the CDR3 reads CAWVGTSGRTGEQFF. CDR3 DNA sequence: TGTGCCTGGGTCGGGACTAGCGGGAGGACAGGGGAGCAGTTCTTC.

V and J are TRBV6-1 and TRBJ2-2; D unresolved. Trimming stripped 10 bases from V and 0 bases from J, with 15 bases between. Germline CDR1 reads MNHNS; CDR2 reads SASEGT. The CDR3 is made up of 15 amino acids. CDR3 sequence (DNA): TGTGCCACCGCTACCACGTTCGCGAACACCGGGGAGCTGTTTTTT. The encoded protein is CATATTFANTGELFF.

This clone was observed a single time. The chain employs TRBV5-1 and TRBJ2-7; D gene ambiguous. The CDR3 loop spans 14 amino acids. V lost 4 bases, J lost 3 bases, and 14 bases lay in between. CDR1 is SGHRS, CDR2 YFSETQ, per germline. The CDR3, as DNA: TGCGCCAGCAGCCCCCAGGAGAAAAACTACGAGCAGTACTTC. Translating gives CASSPQEKNYEQYF. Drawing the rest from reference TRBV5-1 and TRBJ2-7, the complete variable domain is KAGVTQTPRYLIKTRGQQVTLSCSPISGHRSVSWYQQTPGQGLQFLFEYFSETQRNKGNFPGRFSGRQFSNSRSEMNVSTLELGDSALYLCASSPQEKNYEQYFGPGTRLTVT.